This entry is about one T cell receptor (beta chain). Its antigen is not identified. These data come from a study of memory CD4+ T cells and cytomegalovirus serostatus. Notes on the study in general: CMV serostatus prediction reached median AUC around 0.94, or 0.89 with US-trained model.

Generated by immunoSEQ multiplex PCR, the TCRdb table keeps only in-frame clones and is missing some. The sample has about 52,000 clones, around 80% seen once; the top ten hold about 1.4%. The sort gate was single viable CD3+CD4+CD8-CD45RO+ cells for memory CD4+ T cells. Serostatus was set by detecting CMV pp150, pp28, p38, p52 IgG. The sequenced sample consisted of memory CD4+ T cells from blood. The origin of this receptor is an adult in good health and CMV-seropositive.

The CDR3 DNA is TGTGCCAGCAGCCTCCCAGGGGATCGGGGCTACACCTTC. This sequence encodes CASSLPGDRGYTF. The chain uses TRBV5-4 and TRBJ1-2; D is possibly TRBD1 (6 bases). Per germline, CDR1 SGHNT and CDR2 YYREEE (reference sequence). V was trimmed by 4 bases and J by 8 bases, leaving 15 bases between them. This CDR3 contains 13 residues.